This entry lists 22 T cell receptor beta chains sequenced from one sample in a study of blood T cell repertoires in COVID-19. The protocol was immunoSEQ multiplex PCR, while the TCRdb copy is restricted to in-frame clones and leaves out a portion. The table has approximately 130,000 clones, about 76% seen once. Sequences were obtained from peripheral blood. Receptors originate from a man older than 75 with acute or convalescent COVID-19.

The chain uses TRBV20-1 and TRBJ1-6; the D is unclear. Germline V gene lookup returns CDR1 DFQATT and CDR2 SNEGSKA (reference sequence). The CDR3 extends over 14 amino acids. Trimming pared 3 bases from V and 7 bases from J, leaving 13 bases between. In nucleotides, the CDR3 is TGCAGTGCTAGTAGCCACAGAGCAAATTCACCCCTCCACTTT. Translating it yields CSASSHRANSPLHF.

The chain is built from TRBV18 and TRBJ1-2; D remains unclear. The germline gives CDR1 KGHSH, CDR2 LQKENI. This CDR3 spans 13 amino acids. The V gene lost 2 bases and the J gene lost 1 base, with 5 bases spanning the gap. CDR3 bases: TGTGCCAGCTCACCATCGGGTAACTATGGCTACACCTTC. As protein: CASSPSGNYGYTF.

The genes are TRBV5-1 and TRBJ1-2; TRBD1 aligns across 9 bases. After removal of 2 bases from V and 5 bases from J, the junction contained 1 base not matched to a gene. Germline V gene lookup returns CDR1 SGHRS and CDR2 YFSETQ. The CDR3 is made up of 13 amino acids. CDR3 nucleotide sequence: TGCGCCAGCAGCTTCGGGACAGGGTATGGCTACACCTTC. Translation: CASSFGTGYGYTF.

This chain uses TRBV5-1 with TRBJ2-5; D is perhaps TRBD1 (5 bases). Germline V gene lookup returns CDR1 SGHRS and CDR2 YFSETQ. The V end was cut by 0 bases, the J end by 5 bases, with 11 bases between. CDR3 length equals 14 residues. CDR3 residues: CASSLGQGKETQYF. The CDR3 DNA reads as TGCGCCAGCAGCTTGGGGCAGGGCAAGGAGACCCAGTACTTC.

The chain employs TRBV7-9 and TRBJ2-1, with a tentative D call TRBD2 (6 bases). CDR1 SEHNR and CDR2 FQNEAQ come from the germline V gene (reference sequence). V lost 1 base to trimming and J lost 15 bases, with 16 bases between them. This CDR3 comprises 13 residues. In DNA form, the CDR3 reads TGTGCCAGCAGCTTAGATCGGGCCGGGGGTCGGTTCTTC. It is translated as CASSLDRAGGRFF.

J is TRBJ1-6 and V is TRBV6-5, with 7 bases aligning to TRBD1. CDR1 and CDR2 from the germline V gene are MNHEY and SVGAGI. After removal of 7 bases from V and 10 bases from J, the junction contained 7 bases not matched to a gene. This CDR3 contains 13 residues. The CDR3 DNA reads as TGTGCCAGCACCTTAACAGGGGCCTCACCCCTCCACTTT. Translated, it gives CASTLTGASPLHF.

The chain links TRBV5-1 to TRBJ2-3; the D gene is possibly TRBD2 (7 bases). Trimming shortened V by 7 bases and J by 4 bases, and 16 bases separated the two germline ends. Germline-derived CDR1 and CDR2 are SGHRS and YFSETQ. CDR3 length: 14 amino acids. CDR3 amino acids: CASHLQGGADTQYF. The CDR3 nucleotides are TGCGCCAGCCATCTACAGGGAGGGGCAGATACGCAGTATTTT.

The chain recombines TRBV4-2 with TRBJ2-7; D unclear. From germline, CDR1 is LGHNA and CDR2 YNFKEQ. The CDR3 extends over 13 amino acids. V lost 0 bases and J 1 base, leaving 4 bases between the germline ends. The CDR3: CASSQDRSYEQYF. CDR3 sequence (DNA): TGTGCCAGCAGCCAAGACAGATCCTACGAGCAGTACTTC.

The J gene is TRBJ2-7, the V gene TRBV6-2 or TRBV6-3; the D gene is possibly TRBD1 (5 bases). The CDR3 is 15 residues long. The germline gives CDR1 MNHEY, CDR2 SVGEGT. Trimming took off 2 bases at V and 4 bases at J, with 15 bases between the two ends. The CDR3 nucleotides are TGTGCCAGCAGTTACGACCACAGCAGGGTTTACGAGCAGTACTTC. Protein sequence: CASSYDHSRVYEQYF.

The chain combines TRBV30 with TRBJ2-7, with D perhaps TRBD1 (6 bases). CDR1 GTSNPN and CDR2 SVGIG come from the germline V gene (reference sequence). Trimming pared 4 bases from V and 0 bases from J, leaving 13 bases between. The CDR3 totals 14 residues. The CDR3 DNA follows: TGTGCCTGGACCAAAAACAGGGTCTCCTACGAGCAGTACTTC. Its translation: CAWTKNRVSYEQYF.

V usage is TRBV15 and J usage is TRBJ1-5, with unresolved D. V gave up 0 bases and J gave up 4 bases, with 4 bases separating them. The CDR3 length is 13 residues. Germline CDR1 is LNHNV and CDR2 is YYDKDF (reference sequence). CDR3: CATSRDLNQPQHF. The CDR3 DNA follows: TGTGCCACCAGCAGAGATCTGAATCAGCCCCAGCATTTT.

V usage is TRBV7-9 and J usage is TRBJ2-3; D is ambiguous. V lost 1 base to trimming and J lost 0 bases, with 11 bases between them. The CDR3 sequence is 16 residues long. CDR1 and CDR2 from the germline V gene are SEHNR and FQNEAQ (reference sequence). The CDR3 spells CASSLDGGTSTDTQYF. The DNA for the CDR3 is TGTGCCAGCAGCTTAGATGGCGGAACTAGCACAGATACGCAGTATTTT. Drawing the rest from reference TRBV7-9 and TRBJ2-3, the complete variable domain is DTGVSQNPRHKITKRGQNVTFRCDPISEHNRLYWYRQTLGQGPEFLTYFQNEAQLEKSRLLSDRFSAERPKGSFSTLEIQRTEQGDSAMYLCASSLDGGTSTDTQYFGPGTRLTVL.

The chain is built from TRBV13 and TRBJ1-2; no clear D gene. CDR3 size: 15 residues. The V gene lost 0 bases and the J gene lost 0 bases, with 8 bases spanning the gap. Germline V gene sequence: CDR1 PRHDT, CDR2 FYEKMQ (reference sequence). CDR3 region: CASSLGSVSNYGYTF. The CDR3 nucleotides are TGTGCCAGCAGCTTAGGATCCGTCTCTAACTATGGCTACACCTTC.

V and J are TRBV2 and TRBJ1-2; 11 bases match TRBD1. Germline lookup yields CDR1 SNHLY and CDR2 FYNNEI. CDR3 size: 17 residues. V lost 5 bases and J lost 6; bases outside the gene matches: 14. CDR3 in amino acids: CASSTTPGQGDLDGYTF. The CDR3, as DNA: TGTGCCAGCAGTACCACCCCGGGACAGGGGGATCTCGATGGCTACACCTTC.

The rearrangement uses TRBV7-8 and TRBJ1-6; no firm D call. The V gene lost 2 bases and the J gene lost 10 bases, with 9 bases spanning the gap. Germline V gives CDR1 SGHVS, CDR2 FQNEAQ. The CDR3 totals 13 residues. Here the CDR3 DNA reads TGTGCCAGCAGCTTACTTCGGGGATCACCCCTCCACTTT. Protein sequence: CASSLLRGSPLHF.

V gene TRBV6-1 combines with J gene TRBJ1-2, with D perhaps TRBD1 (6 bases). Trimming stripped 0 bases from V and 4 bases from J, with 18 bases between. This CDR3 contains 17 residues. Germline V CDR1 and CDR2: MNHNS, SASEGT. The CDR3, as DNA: TGTGCCAGCAGTGAAGCGAGGCAGGGGCATTTAGGCTATGGCTACACCTTC. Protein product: CASSEARQGHLGYGYTF.

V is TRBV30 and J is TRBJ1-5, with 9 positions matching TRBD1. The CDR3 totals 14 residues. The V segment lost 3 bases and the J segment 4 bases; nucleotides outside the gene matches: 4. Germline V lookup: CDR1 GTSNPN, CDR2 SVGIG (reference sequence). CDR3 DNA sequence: TGTGCCTGGAGCGACAGGGGGAGGAATCAGCCCCAGCATTTT. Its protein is CAWSDRGRNQPQHF.

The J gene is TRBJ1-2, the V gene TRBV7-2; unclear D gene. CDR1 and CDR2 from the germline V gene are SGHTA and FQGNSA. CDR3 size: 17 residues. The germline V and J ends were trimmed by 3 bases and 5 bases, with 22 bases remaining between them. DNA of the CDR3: TGTGCCAGCAGCTTCGAAGTTGCAGGCAGTTTTGGGTATGGCTACACCTTC. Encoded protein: CASSFEVAGSFGYGYTF.

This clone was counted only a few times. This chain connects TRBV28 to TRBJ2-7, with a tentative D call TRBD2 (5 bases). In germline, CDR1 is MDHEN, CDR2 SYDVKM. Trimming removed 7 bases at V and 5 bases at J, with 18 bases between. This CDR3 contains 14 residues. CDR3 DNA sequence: TGTGCCAGCAATCCCCCGGGATTATACAACGAGCAGTACTTC. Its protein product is CASNPPGLYNEQYF.

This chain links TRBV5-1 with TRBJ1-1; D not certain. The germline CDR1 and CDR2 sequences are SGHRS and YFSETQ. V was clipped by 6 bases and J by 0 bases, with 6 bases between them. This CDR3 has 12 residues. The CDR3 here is CASTGLNTEAFF. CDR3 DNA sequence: TGCGCCAGCACGGGGTTGAACACTGAAGCTTTCTTT.

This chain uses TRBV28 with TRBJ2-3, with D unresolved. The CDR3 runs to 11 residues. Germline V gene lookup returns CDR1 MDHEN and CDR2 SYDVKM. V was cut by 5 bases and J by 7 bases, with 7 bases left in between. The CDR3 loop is CASSPQNTQYF. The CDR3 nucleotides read TGTGCCAGCAGTCCACAAAATACGCAGTATTTT.

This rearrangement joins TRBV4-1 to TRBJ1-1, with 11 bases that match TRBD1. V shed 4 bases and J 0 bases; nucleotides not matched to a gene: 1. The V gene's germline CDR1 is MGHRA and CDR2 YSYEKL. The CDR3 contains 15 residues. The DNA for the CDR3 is TGCGCCAGCAGCCGGACAGGGGGCCTGAACACTGAAGCTTTCTTT. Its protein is CASSRTGGLNTEAFF.